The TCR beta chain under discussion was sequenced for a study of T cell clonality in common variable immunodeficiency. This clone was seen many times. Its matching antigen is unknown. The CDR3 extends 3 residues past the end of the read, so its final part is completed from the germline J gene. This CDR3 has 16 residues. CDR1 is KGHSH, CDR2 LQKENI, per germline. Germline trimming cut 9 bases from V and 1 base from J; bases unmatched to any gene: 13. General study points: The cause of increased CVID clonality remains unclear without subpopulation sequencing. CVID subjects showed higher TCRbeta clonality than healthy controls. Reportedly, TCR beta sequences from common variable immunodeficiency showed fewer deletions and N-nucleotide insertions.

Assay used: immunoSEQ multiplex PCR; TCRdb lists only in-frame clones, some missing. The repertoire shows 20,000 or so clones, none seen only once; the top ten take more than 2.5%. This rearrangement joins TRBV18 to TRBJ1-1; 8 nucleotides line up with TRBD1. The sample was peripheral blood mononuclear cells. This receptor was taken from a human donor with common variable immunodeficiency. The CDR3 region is CASTSIAQGANTEAFF. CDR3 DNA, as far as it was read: TGTGCCAGTACGTCCATAGCTCAGGGGGCGAACACTGAA. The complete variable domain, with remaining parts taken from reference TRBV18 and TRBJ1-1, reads NAGVMQNPRHLVRRRGQEARLRCSPMKGHSHVYWYRQLPEEGLKFMVYLQKENIIDESGMPKERFSAEFPKEGPSILRIQQVVRGDSAAYFCASTSIAQGANTEAFFGQGTRLTVV.